The 27 T cell receptor beta chains below were found in one sample sequenced in a study of blood T cells in healthy people across ages. With a J-beta primer mix and a sample-barcoded 5' primer, a second PCR ran about 6 to 11 cycles. Using its own MiXCR run on the 5' RACE reads, TCRdb lists one record per CDR3 protein. The repertoire holds roughly 410,000 distinct CDR3 sequences, with about half as singletons. The source material was blood. The source of these receptors is a man aged 55 to 70 in good health.

Only one count was recorded for this clonotype. V and J are TRBV3-1 and TRBJ1-5; D is undetermined. This CDR3 spans 13 amino acids. Germline-derived CDR1 and CDR2 are LGHDT and YNNKEL (reference sequence). Trimming took 3 bases from V and 5 from J, leaving 8 bases between them. The CDR3 region is CASSQSGDQPQHF. CDR3 nucleotide sequence: TGTGCCAGCAGCCAGAGTGGGGATCAGCCCCAGCATTTT.

V gene TRBV6-1 combines with J gene TRBJ1-6; 12 nucleotides align to TRBD1. This CDR3 is built from 15 residues. CDR1 is MNHNS, CDR2 SASEGT, per germline. Trimming cost V 3 bases and J 7 bases; bases outside gene matches: 1. The CDR3 sequence is CASSEGTGGNSPLHF. The CDR3 bases are TGTGCCAGCAGTGAGGGGACAGGGGGCAATTCACCCCTCCACTTT.

This sequence joins TRBV20-1 and TRBJ2-1, with 8 bases lining up with TRBD2. Germline V gene data show CDR1 as DFQATT and CDR2 as SNEGSKA (reference sequence). Losses at the gene ends were 5 bases for V and 4 bases for J; bases not matched to a gene: 4. The CDR3 contains 13 residues. The CDR3 loop is CSAPSGLYNEQFF. CDR3 bases: TGCAGTGCTCCTAGCGGGTTGTACAATGAGCAGTTCTTC.

This clonotype was counted only a few times. CDR3 nucleotide sequence: TGCGCCAGCGCAGACTTTAGGTCAGGAGCCAAAAACATTCAGTACTTC. It codes for CASADFRSGAKNIQYF. The V and J genes are TRBV10-2 and TRBJ2-4; no reliable D call. This CDR3 has 16 amino acids. V was shortened by 8 bases and J by 0 bases, with 17 bases between the two germline ends. Germline CDR1 WSHSY, CDR2 SAAADI.

In DNA, the CDR3 is TGCAGTGCGCCGATGGGTGCGGGCCCCTCGGATACGCAGTATTTT. Its protein is CSAPMGAGPSDTQYF. The J gene is TRBJ2-3, the V gene TRBV20-1, with a possible D match to TRBD2 (5 bases). Germline V gene lookup returns CDR1 DFQATT and CDR2 SNEGSKA (reference sequence). V was pared by 6 bases and J by 6 bases, with 22 bases between. The CDR3 totals 15 residues.

This clonotype was seen a few times. This sequence joins TRBV21-1 and TRBJ2-7; TRBD1 reflects the table's D call only, with no check against the DNA. TRBV21-1 is labeled a pseudogene. CDR3 length: 19 amino acids. CDR3 region: CASSRGGDRARNLRDEQYF. CDR3 nucleotide sequence: TGTGCCAGCAGCCGAGGAGGGGACAGGGCCAGGAATTTGCGTGACGAGCAGTACTTC.

V is TRBV19 and J is TRBJ2-5, with TRBD1 matching over 7 bases. Germline values: CDR1 LNHDA, CDR2 SQIVND (reference sequence). The CDR3 totals 15 residues. V lost 5 bases, J lost 2 bases, and 8 bases stayed unmatched. This chain's CDR3 is CASSPDRVGQETQYF. For the CDR3, the DNA is TGTGCCAGTAGTCCCGACAGGGTGGGTCAAGAGACCCAGTACTTC.

V is TRBV28 and J is TRBJ2-3; D uncertain. The CDR3 covers 15 residues. V was clipped by 6 bases and J by 2 bases, with 15 bases between them. CDR1 and CDR2 (germline): MDHEN, SYDVKM. CDR3 coding DNA: TGTGCCAGCAGGGCCACATTACAGTACACAGATACGCAGTATTTT. Protein sequence: CASRATLQYTDTQYF.

Details on this clonotype: A much larger clonotype is one base distant, so this may be a read error. The V call is TRBV12-3 or TRBV12-4, the J call TRBJ2-7; the D call may be TRBD1 or TRBD2 (5 bases each). The CDR3 is 13 amino acids. V was shortened by 5 bases and J by 13 bases, with 21 bases between the two germline ends. CDR3 sequence: CASSPGTAGIHYF. The CDR3, as DNA: TGTGCCAGCAGTCCCGGGACCGCCGGTATACATTACTTC.

V is TRBV10-2 and J is TRBJ2-7; D call uncertain. Trimming cost V 3 bases and J 1 base, with 13 bases left between them. The CDR3 sequence is 15 residues long. The germline V gene has CDR1 WSHSY and CDR2 SAAADI. The chain's CDR3 is CASSDVGSLSYEQYF. The CDR3 coding sequence is TGCGCCAGCAGTGATGTCGGCAGCCTTTCCTACGAGCAGTACTTC.

Details on this clonotype: Being one base from a much bigger clone, this may be a read error. This chain connects TRBV18 to TRBJ2-7; no clear D gene. This CDR3 spans 13 amino acids. Germline loops: CDR1 KGHSH, CDR2 LQKENI. Trimming stripped 8 bases from V and 2 bases from J, with 13 bases between. Written as DNA, the CDR3 is TGTGCCAGCGCAAAGGACCGAACCTACGAGCAGTACTTC. Encoded protein: CASAKDRTYEQYF.

This clonotype showed up many times. The V call is TRBV7-2, the J call TRBJ2-3; D not resolved. V dropped 3 bases and J dropped 5 bases, with 6 bases sitting between them. The germline V gene encodes CDR1 SGHTA and CDR2 FQGNSA. The CDR3 runs to 12 residues. The CDR3 spells CASSFLRDTQYF. The CDR3 nucleotides are TGTGCCAGCAGCTTCTTACGAGATACGCAGTATTTT.

This clonotype was counted between two and nine times. The chain combines TRBV20-1 with TRBJ2-1; 11 bases fit TRBD2. This CDR3 comprises 15 residues. Per the germline V gene, CDR1 is DFQATT and CDR2 is SNEGSKA (reference sequence). V was pared by 2 bases and J by 2 bases, with 2 bases of the junction left unmatched. The CDR3 region is CSARSLAGAYNEQFF. The CDR3, as DNA: TGCAGTGCTAGATCACTAGCGGGAGCCTACAATGAGCAGTTCTTC.

The J gene is TRBJ2-5, the V gene TRBV20-1, with 9 bases aligning to TRBD2. Germline V gene lookup returns CDR1 DFQATT and CDR2 SNEGSKA (reference sequence). The V segment lost 5 bases and the J segment 4 bases; nucleotides outside the gene matches: 17. The CDR3 totals 17 residues. The CDR3 DNA reads as TGCAGTGCTCGAGTTGGTGGCGGGAGGGCGGCCCTAGAGACCCAGTACTTC. This sequence encodes CSARVGGGRAALETQYF.

The rearrangement uses TRBV27 and TRBJ2-5, with 14 bases lining up with TRBD2. The CDR3 is 19 amino acids. The V gene's germline CDR1 is MNHEY and CDR2 SMNVEV (reference sequence). V lost 0 bases to trimming and J lost 1 base; unmatched junction nucleotides: 7. The CDR3 region is CASSLSGGLAGDPQETQYF. The CDR3 bases are TGTGCCAGCAGTTTATCTGGGGGACTAGCGGGAGACCCCCAAGAGACCCAGTACTTC.

This chain links TRBV6-6 with TRBJ2-6; D may be TRBD1 (6 bases). Trimming removed 5 bases at V and 4 bases at J, with 15 bases between. In germline, CDR1 is MNHNY, CDR2 SVGAGI (reference sequence). There are 16 residues in the CDR3. The CDR3 region has the DNA TGTGCCAGCAGTGCCCGGGACATTGTGGGGGCCAACGTCCTGACTTTC. This translates into CASSARDIVGANVLTF.

The chain links TRBV7-3 to TRBJ2-3; TRBD2 aligns across 8 bases. This CDR3 contains 13 residues. Germline V gene sequence: CDR1 SGHTA, CDR2 FQGTGA. Trimming at V came to 4 bases and at J to 4 bases, leaving 1 base not matched to a gene. CDR3 sequence: CASSSTSADTQYF. The CDR3 nucleotides are TGTGCCAGCAGCTCGACTAGCGCAGATACGCAGTATTTT.

The chain couples TRBV7-2 to TRBJ2-3, with D hard to call. The CDR3 is 13 amino acids. Trimming removed 5 bases from V and 2 bases from J, with 8 bases in between. Looked up from germline, CDR1 is SGHTA and CDR2 is FQGNSA. DNA for the CDR3: TGTGCCAGCAGCCTGATTGTCACAGATACGCAGTATTTT. Its protein product is CASSLIVTDTQYF.

This clonotype was counted a few times. The chain carries TRBV5-1 and TRBJ1-2; D perhaps matches TRBD1 (6 bases). Trimming took off 3 bases at V and 9 bases at J, with 21 bases between the two ends. The CDR3 has 15 residues. Germline loops: CDR1 SGHRS, CDR2 YFSETQ. DNA for the CDR3: TGCGCCAGCAGCTCGACCCCCGGGGGCCAACTAAGCTACACCTTC. Translation: CASSSTPGGQLSYTF.

The sample holds a few counts of this clonotype. A much larger clone lies a single base off, so this may be a read error. This chain uses TRBV3-1 with TRBJ1-2; D uncertain. V lost 4 bases and J lost 0, with 12 bases in between. This CDR3 spans 15 amino acids. CDR1 is LGHDT and CDR2 is YNNKEL in the germline V gene (reference sequence). The CDR3 coding sequence is TGTGCCAGCAGCCTTGCAATCCTGACTAACTATGGCTACACCTTC. Translation gives CASSLAILTNYGYTF.

The chain links TRBV12-3 or TRBV12-4 to TRBJ1-2; 8 bases fit TRBD1. This CDR3 is 14 amino acids long. V dropped 7 bases and J dropped 8; count of bases not matched to a gene: 12. The CDR3 sequence: CASTRQGPAWGYTF. In DNA, the CDR3 is TGTGCCAGCACCCGACAGGGGCCGGCTTGGGGCTACACCTTC.

This clonotype was seen more than once but under ten times. V is TRBV6-5 and J is TRBJ2-1; no reliable D call. The ends were cut back, 2 bases at V and 7 bases at J, with 9 bases in the middle. The CDR3 loop spans 13 amino acids. Germline V lookup: CDR1 MNHEY, CDR2 SVGAGI. The CDR3: CASSYNLGNEQFF. The CDR3, as DNA: TGTGCCAGCAGTTACAACCTTGGTAATGAGCAGTTCTTC.

The J gene is TRBJ1-1, the V gene TRBV5-1; TRBD1 is a possible D gene (5 bases). Trimming stripped 6 bases from V and 8 bases from J, with 11 bases between. CDR1 and CDR2 from the germline V gene are SGHRS and YFSETQ. The CDR3 runs to 11 residues. DNA for the CDR3: TGCGCCAGCACAGGGAACAGGGAAGCTTTCTTT. The encoded protein is CASTGNREAFF.

This sequence joins TRBV5-1 and TRBJ1-1; a possible D gene is TRBD1 (6 bases). This CDR3 has 15 residues. Trimming pared 4 bases from V and 6 bases from J, leaving 19 bases between. Germline CDR1 and CDR2: SGHRS and YFSETQ. The CDR3 DNA is TGCGCCAGCAGCGAAACGACAGGTGGGAGCTCTGAAGCTTTCTTT. This codes for CASSETTGGSSEAFF.

The chain has TRBV28 and TRBJ2-1; 10 bases map to TRBD2. The CDR3 loop spans 16 amino acids. Germline CDR1 MDHEN, CDR2 SYDVKM. V lost 4 bases and J lost 4; bases outside the gene matches: 7. CDR3 in DNA: TGTGCCAGCAGTTCCATAACTAGCGGGGATTACAATGAGCAGTTCTTC. Residues: CASSSITSGDYNEQFF. Supplemented by reference TRBV28 and TRBJ2-1, the full variable domain reads DVKVTQSSRYLVKRTGEKVFLECVQDMDHENMFWYRQDPGLGLRLIYFSYDVKMKEKGDIPEGYSVSREKKERFSLILESASTNQTSMYLCASSSITSGDYNEQFFGPGTRLTVL.

This clonotype was counted at least ten times. V usage is TRBV29-1 and J usage is TRBJ1-2, with D possibly TRBD1 on 5 matching bases. The CDR3 extends over 13 amino acids. Deletions cut 2 bases from V and 5 bases from J, with 12 bases between. The V gene's germline CDR1 is SQVTM and CDR2 ANQGSEA. The CDR3 sequence is CSVERQQTYGYTF. Written as DNA, the CDR3 is TGCAGCGTTGAAAGACAGCAAACTTATGGCTACACCTTC.

The rearrangement joins TRBV21-1 to TRBJ1-2; the table's D gene call, TRBD1, was not cross checked with the DNA. TRBV21-1 is reported as a pseudogene. The CDR3 consists of 14 residues. The CDR3 coding sequence is TGTGCCAGCAACCCCGGGGCAGGGGGCTATGGCTACACCTTC. Translated: CASNPGAGGYGYTF.